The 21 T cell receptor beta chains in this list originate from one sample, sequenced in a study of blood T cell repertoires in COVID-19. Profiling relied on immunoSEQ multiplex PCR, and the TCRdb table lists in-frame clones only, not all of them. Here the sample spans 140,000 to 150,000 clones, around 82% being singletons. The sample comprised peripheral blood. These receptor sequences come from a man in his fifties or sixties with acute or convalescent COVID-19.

This CDR3 reads CASTLGARRGREKLFF. The CDR3 DNA reads as TGTGCCAGCACCTTGGGGGCCCGCAGGGGGAGGGAAAAACTGTTTTTT. This rearrangement joins TRBV28 to TRBJ1-4; 7 bases align to TRBD1. V shed 7 bases and J 8 bases; nucleotides not matched to a gene: 16. The CDR3 is made up of 16 amino acids. Germline V gives CDR1 MDHEN, CDR2 SYDVKM.

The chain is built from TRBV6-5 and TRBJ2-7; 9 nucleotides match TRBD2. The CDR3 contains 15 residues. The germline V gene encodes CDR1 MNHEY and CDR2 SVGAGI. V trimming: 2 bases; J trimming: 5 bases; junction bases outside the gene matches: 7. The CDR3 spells CASSYETSGRDEQYF. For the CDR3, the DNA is TGTGCCAGCAGTTACGAGACTAGCGGACGAGACGAGCAGTACTTC.

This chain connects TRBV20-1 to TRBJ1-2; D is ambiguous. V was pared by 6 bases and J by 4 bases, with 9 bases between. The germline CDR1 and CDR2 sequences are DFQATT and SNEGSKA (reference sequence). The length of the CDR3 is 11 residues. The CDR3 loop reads CSAPFLYGYTF. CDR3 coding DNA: TGCAGTGCCCCTTTCCTCTATGGCTACACCTTC.

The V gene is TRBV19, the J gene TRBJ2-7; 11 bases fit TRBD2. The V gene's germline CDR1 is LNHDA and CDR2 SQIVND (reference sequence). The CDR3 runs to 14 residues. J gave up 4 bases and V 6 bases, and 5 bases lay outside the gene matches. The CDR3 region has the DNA TGTGCCAGTAGAGTGGCTAGCGGGAGGTACGAGCAGTACTTC. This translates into CASRVASGRYEQYF.

The CDR3, as DNA: TGTGCCAGCAGTTTGTACCCACAGGGTTGGGACACCGGGGAGCTGTTTTTT. Translation gives CASSLYPQGWDTGELFF. The V gene is TRBV27, the J gene TRBJ2-2, with a weak D call TRBD1 (6 bases). The germline CDR1 and CDR2 sequences are MNHEY and SMNVEV (reference sequence). The CDR3 runs to 17 residues. The ends were cut back, 3 bases at V and 3 bases at J, with 17 bases in the middle.

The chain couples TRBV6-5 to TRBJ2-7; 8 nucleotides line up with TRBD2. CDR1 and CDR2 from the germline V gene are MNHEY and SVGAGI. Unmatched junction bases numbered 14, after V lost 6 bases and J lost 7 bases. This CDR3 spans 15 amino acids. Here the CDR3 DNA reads TGTGCCAGCAGAGAGGTTGCGGGAGGCCTGGGTGAGCAGTACTTC. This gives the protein CASREVAGGLGEQYF.

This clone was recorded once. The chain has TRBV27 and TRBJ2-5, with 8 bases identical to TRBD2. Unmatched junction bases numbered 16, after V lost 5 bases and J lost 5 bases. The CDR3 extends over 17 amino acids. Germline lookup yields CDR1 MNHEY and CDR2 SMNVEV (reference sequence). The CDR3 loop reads CASSPVLAEGGWETQYF. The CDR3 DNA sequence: TGTGCCAGCAGTCCGGTACTAGCGGAAGGGGGTTGGGAGACCCAGTACTTC.

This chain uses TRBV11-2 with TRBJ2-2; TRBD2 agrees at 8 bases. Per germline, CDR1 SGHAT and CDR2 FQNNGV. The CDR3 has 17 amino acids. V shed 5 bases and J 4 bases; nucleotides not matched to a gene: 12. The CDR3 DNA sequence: TGTGCCAGCAGCCCTGCTGGAAGCGGGAGACCCACCGGGGAGCTGTTTTTT. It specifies CASSPAGSGRPTGELFF. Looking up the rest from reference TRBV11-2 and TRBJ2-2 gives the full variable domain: EAGVAQSPRYKIIEKRQSVAFWCNPISGHATLYWYQQILGQGPKLLIQFQNNGVVDDSQLPKDRFSAERLKGVDSTLKIQPAKLEDSAVYLCASSPAGSGRPTGELFFGEGSRLTVL.

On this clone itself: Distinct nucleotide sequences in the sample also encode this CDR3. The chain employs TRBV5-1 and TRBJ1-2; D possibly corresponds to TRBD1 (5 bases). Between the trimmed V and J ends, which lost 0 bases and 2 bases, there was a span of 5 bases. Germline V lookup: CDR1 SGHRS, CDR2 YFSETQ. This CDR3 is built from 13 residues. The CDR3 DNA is TGCGCCAGCAGCTTGGGACAGAACTATGGCTACACCTTC. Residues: CASSLGQNYGYTF.

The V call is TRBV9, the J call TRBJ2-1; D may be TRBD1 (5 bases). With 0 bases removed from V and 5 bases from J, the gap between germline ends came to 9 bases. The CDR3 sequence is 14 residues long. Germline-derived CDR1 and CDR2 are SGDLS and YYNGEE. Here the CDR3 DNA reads TGTGCCAGCAGCGTAGGACAGAACCACAATGAGCAGTTCTTC. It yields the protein CASSVGQNHNEQFF.

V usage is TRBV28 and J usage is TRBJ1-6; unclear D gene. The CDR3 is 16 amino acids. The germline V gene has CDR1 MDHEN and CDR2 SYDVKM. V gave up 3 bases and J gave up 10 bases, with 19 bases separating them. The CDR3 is CASSFHRDGGRSPLHF. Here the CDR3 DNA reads TGTGCCAGCAGTTTTCATCGGGATGGTGGAAGGTCACCCCTCCACTTT.

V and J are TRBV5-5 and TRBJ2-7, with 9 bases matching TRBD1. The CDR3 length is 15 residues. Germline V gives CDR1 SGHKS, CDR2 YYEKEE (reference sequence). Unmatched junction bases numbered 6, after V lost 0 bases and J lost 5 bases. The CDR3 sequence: CASSLAGTGNDEQYF. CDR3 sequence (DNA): TGTGCCAGCAGCTTGGCGGGGACAGGGAACGACGAGCAGTACTTC.

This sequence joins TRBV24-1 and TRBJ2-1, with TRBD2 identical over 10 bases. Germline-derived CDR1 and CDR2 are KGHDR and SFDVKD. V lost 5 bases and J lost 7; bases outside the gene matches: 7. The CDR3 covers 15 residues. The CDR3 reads CATSGGAGGVNEQFF. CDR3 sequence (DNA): TGTGCCACCAGTGGAGGAGCGGGAGGGGTAAATGAGCAGTTCTTC.

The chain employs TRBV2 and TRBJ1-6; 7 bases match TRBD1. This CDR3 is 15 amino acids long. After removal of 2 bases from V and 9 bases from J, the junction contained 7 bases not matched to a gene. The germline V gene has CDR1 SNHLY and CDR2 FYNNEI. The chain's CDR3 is CASSERQGWSSPLHF. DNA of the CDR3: TGTGCCAGCAGTGAACGACAGGGATGGTCTTCACCCCTCCACTTT. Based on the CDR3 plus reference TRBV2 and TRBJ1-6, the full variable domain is EPEVTQTPSHQVTQMGQEVILRCVPISNHLYFYWYRQILGQKVEFLVSFYNNEISEKSEIFDDQFSVERPDGSNFTLKIRSTKLEDSAMYFCASSERQGWSSPLHFGNGTRLTVT.

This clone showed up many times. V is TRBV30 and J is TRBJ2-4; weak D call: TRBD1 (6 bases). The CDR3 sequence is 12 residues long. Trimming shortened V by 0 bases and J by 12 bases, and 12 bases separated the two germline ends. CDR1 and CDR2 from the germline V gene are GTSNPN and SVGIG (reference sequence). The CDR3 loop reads CAWSVLEDSQYF. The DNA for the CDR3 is TGTGCCTGGAGTGTCCTGGAGGACAGTCAGTACTTC.

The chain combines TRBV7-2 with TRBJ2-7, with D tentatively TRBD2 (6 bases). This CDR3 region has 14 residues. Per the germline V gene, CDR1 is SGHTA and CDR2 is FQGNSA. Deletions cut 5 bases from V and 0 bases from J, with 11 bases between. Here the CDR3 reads CASSPGLSSYEQYF. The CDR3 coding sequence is TGTGCCAGCAGCCCGGGACTTAGCTCCTACGAGCAGTACTTC.

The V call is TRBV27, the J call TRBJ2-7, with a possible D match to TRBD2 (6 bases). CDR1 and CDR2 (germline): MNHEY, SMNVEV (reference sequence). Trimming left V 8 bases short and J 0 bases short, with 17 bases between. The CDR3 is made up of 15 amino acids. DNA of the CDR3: TGTGCCAGCCGGGACGAGTCCGGGGGCTCCTACGAGCAGTACTTC. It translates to CASRDESGGSYEQYF.

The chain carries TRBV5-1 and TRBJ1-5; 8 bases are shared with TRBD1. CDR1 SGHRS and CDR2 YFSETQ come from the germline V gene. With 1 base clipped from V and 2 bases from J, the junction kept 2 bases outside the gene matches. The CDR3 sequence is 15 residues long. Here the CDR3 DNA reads TGCGCCAGCAGCTTGTCAGGGGGCGGCAATCAGCCCCAGCATTTT. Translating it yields CASSLSGGGNQPQHF.

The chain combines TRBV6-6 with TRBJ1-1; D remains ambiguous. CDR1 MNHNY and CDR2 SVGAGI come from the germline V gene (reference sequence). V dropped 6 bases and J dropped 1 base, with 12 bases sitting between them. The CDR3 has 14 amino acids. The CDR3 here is CASRRSQENTEAFF. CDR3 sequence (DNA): TGTGCCAGCAGAAGATCGCAGGAGAACACTGAAGCTTTCTTT.

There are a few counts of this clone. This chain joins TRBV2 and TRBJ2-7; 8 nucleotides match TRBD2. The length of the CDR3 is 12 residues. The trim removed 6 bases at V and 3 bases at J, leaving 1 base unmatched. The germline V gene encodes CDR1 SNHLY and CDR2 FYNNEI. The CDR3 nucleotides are TGTGCCAGCAGACTAGCGGTCTACGAGCAGTACTTC. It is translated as CASRLAVYEQYF.

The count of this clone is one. The CDR3 here is CASSLEAVAGGPGNEQFF. The CDR3 DNA reads TGTGCCAGCAGCCTCGAGGCCGTAGCAGGAGGGCCGGGGAATGAGCAGTTCTTC. This chain uses TRBV27 with TRBJ2-1; D perhaps matches TRBD2 (6 bases). V lost 6 bases and J lost 7, with 28 bases in between. Germline V lookup: CDR1 MNHEY, CDR2 SMNVEV (reference sequence). The CDR3 is 18 residues long.